Detailed here is one TCR beta chain. This sample is drawn from a study of blood T cell repertoires in COVID-19. In the study overall: Researchers got acute and convalescent COVID-19 samples from the United States, Italy and Spain. Nucleic acid was either cDNA or gDNA, and it came from T cells, B-cell-depleted T cells, or PBMCs.

In the study's own analysis: Estimated nucleated cell counts came from reference gene primer amplification. Data came from immunoSEQ multiplex PCR; TCRdb stores just in-frame clones and leaves some out. Clonal size and the V and J genes are those of that table, whereas D and trimming came from the DNA. The repertoire holds tens of thousands of clones, with roughly four fifths as singletons. The CDR3 totals 13 residues. Germline V gene lookup returns CDR1 SGHVS and CDR2 FQNEAQ. The V end lost 5 bases, the J end lost 9 bases, and 13 bases lay between the germline ends. This chain connects TRBV7-8 to TRBJ2-2, with D possibly being TRBD2 (7 bases). The source material was peripheral blood. The receptor's source is a man between 70 and 80 years old with acute or convalescent COVID-19. CDR3 in amino acids: CASSRGRERELFF. Written as DNA, the CDR3 is TGTGCCAGCAGCCGGGGGCGGGAGCGGGAGCTGTTTTTT.